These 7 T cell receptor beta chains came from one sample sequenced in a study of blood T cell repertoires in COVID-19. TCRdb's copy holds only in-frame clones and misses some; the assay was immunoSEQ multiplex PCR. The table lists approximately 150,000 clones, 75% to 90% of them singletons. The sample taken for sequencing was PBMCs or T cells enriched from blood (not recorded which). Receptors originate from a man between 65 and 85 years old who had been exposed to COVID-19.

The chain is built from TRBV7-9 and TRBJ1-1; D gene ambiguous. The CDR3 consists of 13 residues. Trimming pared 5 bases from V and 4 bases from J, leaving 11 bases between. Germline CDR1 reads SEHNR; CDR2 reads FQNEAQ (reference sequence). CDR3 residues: CASSNSQITEAFF. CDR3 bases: TGTGCCAGCAGCAACTCACAGATCACTGAAGCTTTCTTT. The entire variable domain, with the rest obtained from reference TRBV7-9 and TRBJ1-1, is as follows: DTGVSQNPRHKITKRGQNVTFRCDPISEHNRLYWYRQTLGQGPEFLTYFQNEAQLEKSRLLSDRFSAERPKGSFSTLEIQRTEQGDSAMYLCASSNSQITEAFFGQGTRLTVV.

CDR3 nucleotides: TGTGCCAGCACCAAAGTCGCACAGCCCTGGGTTGCTTTCTTT. This translates into CASTKVAQPWVAFF. This rearrangement joins TRBV21-1 to TRBJ1-1; the table's D call TRBD1 went unverified against the DNA. TRBV21-1 is reported as a pseudogene. The CDR3 extends over 14 amino acids.

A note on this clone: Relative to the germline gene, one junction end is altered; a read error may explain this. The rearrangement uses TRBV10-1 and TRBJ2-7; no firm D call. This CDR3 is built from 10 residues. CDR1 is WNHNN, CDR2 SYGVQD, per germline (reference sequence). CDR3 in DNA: TGCGCCAGCAGTGAGGCAGGCGAGTGCTTC. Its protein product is CASSEAGECF.

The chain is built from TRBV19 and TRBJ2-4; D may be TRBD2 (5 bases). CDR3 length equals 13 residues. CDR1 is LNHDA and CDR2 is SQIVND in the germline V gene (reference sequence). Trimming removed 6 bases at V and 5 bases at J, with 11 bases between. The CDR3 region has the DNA TGTGCCAGTAGGGGGAGTCTCGAAAACATTCAGTACTTC. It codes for CASRGSLENIQYF.

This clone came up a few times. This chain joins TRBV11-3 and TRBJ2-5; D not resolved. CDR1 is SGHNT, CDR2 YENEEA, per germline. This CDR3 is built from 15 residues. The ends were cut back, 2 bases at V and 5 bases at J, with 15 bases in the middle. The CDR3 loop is CASSLSYTGGETQYF. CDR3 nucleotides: TGTGCCAGCAGCTTATCCTACACCGGCGGTGAGACCCAGTACTTC.

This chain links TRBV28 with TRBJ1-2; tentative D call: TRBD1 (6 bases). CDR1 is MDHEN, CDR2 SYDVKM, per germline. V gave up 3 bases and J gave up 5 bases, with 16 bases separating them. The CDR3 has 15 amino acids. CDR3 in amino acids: CASSLRGGVGYGYTF. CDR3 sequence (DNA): TGTGCCAGCAGTTTGCGCGGGGGCGTCGGGTATGGCTACACCTTC.

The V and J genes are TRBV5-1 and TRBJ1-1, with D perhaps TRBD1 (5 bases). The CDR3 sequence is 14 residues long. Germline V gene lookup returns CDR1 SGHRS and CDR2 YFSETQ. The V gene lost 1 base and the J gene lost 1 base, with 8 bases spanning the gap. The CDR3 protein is CASSLFTGNTEAFF. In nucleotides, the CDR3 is TGCGCCAGCAGCTTGTTCACAGGGAACACTGAAGCTTTCTTT.